A selection of T cell receptor beta chains follows, all from one sample in a study of CD8+ T cells in alopecia areata. Data came from immunoSEQ multiplex PCR; TCRdb stores just in-frame clones and leaves some out. The sample yields 150,000 to 200,000 clones, approximately 57% seen once. The sample in question was CD4+ T cells sorted from blood, obtained at week 24, from a patient treated with tofacitinib. Receptor source: a human donor with alopecia areata. Both conserved end residues are part of each CDR3. Fields, in order: J gene, V gene, clone size, D gene, CDR3 protein, CDR3 DNA. D genes are given only for firm matches. Clone size is stated in some rows and not others, as once, few, many or a class when expanded.

j_gene: TRBJ1-1
v_gene: TRBV30
abundance: .
d_gene: .
CDR3aa: CAWRGGDREGTEAFF
CDR3nt: TGTGCCTGGAGGGGGGGCGACAGAGAGGGCACTGAAGCTTTCTTT

j_gene: TRBJ1-2
v_gene: TRBV25-1
abundance: .
d_gene: TRBD1
CDR3aa: CASSESPGQAPRYTF
CDR3nt: TGTGCCAGCAGTGAATCTCCGGGACAGGCTCCTCGCTACACCTTC

j_gene: TRBJ2-7
v_gene: TRBV2
abundance: .
d_gene: .
CDR3aa: CANQGDRRKEQYF
CDR3nt: TGTGCCAACCAGGGAGACAGGAGGAAGGAGCAGTACTTC

j_gene: TRBJ1-2
v_gene: TRBV2
abundance: .
d_gene: TRBD1
CDR3aa: CASGQGFWDYGYTF
CDR3nt: TGTGCCAGTGGACAGGGCTTTTGGGATTATGGCTACACCTTC

j_gene: TRBJ2-1
v_gene: TRBV7-3
abundance: few
d_gene: TRBD2
CDR3aa: CASSFLTSGGAEQFF
CDR3nt: TGTGCCAGCAGCTTTCTAACTAGCGGGGGGGCTGAGCAGTTCTTC

j_gene: TRBJ1-2
v_gene: TRBV29-1
abundance: once
d_gene: TRBD1
CDR3aa: CSVATGTLGYTF
CDR3nt: TGCAGCGTCGCGACAGGGACCCTAGGCTACACCTTC

j_gene: TRBJ2-3
v_gene: TRBV4-3
abundance: .
d_gene: .
CDR3aa: CASSQDGQSSTDTQYF
CDR3nt: TGCGCCAGCAGCCAAGACGGACAGTCCAGCACAGATACGCAGTATTTT

j_gene: TRBJ2-1
v_gene: TRBV7-8
abundance: .
d_gene: TRBD2
CDR3aa: CASSIVAGGRFEQFF
CDR3nt: TGTGCCAGCAGCATCGTAGCGGGGGGGCGGTTTGAGCAGTTCTTC

j_gene: TRBJ2-3
v_gene: TRBV20-1
abundance: .
d_gene: .
CDR3aa: CSAQQGDTQYF
CDR3nt: TGCAGTGCTCAGCAGGGGGATACGCAGTATTTT

j_gene: TRBJ2-7
v_gene: TRBV5-1
abundance: .
d_gene: .
CDR3aa: CASSWAGDAYEQYF
CDR3nt: TGCGCCAGTAGCTGGGCAGGGGATGCCTACGAGCAGTACTTC

j_gene: TRBJ1-3
v_gene: TRBV5-6
abundance: .
d_gene: .
CDR3aa: CASRQSWGGNTIYF
CDR3nt: TGTGCCAGCAGACAATCCTGGGGTGGAAACACCATATATTTT

j_gene: TRBJ2-5
v_gene: TRBV14
abundance: .
d_gene: .
CDR3aa: CASSHQGQKETQYF
CDR3nt: TGTGCCAGCAGCCATCAAGGACAGAAAGAGACCCAGTACTTC

j_gene: TRBJ1-3
v_gene: TRBV27
abundance: .
d_gene: .
CDR3aa: CASSLSIESSGNTIYF
CDR3nt: TGTGCCAGCAGTTTATCGATCGAGAGCTCTGGAAACACCATATATTTT

j_gene: TRBJ1-6
v_gene: TRBV7-2
abundance: .
d_gene: .
CDR3aa: CASSSRDSPLHF
CDR3nt: TGTGCCAGCAGCTCGAGAGATTCACCCCTCCACTTT

j_gene: TRBJ2-1
v_gene: TRBV2
abundance: few
d_gene: TRBD2
CDR3aa: CASRGGGRMYNEQFF
CDR3nt: TGTGCCAGCAGGGGCGGGGGACGGATGTACAATGAGCAGTTCTTC

j_gene: TRBJ2-3
v_gene: TRBV7-9
abundance: .
d_gene: TRBD2
CDR3aa: CASSSTSGGDTDTQYF
CDR3nt: TGTGCCAGCAGCTCCACTAGCGGGGGGGACACAGATACGCAGTATTTT

j_gene: TRBJ1-2
v_gene: TRBV4-1
abundance: .
d_gene: .
CDR3aa: CASSLGKRGYTF
CDR3nt: TGCGCCAGCAGCCTAGGAAAGCGAGGCTACACCTTC

j_gene: TRBJ2-7
v_gene: TRBV4-1
abundance: once
d_gene: .
CDR3aa: CASSPQTSSYEQYF
CDR3nt: TGCGCCAGCAGCCCCCAGACTAGCTCCTACGAGCAGTACTTC

j_gene: TRBJ2-3
v_gene: TRBV29-1
abundance: .
d_gene: .
CDR3aa: CSVGEGVGSGDTQYF
CDR3nt: TGCAGCGTTGGGGAAGGGGTCGGGTCCGGAGATACGCAGTATTTT

j_gene: TRBJ1-1
v_gene: TRBV14
abundance: .
d_gene: .
CDR3aa: CASSQFENTEAFF
CDR3nt: TGTGCCAGCAGCCAATTCGAGAACACTGAAGCTTTCTTT

j_gene: TRBJ2-2
v_gene: TRBV15
abundance: .
d_gene: .
CDR3aa: CATSVGHNTGELFF
CDR3nt: TGTGCCACCAGCGTCGGACATAACACCGGGGAGCTGTTTTTT

j_gene: TRBJ1-1
v_gene: TRBV30
abundance: .
d_gene: .
CDR3aa: CAWSVLRTEAFF
CDR3nt: TGTGCCTGGAGTGTACTTCGGACTGAAGCTTTCTTT

j_gene: TRBJ1-1
v_gene: TRBV30
abundance: few
d_gene: .
CDR3aa: CAWSGRNTEAFF
CDR3nt: TGTGCCTGGAGTGGTAGGAACACTGAAGCTTTCTTT

j_gene: TRBJ2-5
v_gene: TRBV2
abundance: .
d_gene: .
CDR3aa: CARTLGETQYF
CDR3nt: TGTGCCAGGACCCTGGGTGAGACCCAGTACTTC

j_gene: TRBJ2-3
v_gene: TRBV5-1
abundance: .
d_gene: TRBD1
CDR3aa: CASSNPGQRIFMADTQYF
CDR3nt: TGCGCCAGCAGTAATCCGGGACAGAGGATATTCATGGCAGATACGCAGTATTTT

j_gene: TRBJ1-2
v_gene: TRBV5-1
abundance: once
d_gene: .
CDR3aa: CASSLARGANYGYTF
CDR3nt: TGCGCCAGCAGCTTGGCCCGAGGGGCGAACTATGGCTACACCTTC

j_gene: TRBJ1-5
v_gene: TRBV30
abundance: .
d_gene: .
CDR3aa: CAWSVGGESSNQPQHF
CDR3nt: TGTGCCTGGAGTGTAGGGGGAGAGAGTAGCAATCAGCCCCAGCATTTT

j_gene: TRBJ2-3
v_gene: TRBV5-4
abundance: few
d_gene: TRBD2
CDR3aa: CASSLRGDLQYF
CDR3nt: TGTGCCAGCAGCCTTCGGGGGGACTTGCAGTATTTT